This section outlines one TCR beta chain sequence together with its context. What it binds is not known. CDR1 and CDR2 from the germline V gene are SEHNR and FQNEAQ (reference sequence). This CDR3 comprises 13 residues. V gave up 8 bases and J gave up 3 bases, with 10 bases separating them. This sample is part of a study of T cells in Graves' hyperthyroidism and ophthalmopathy. Study as a whole: Before treatment of any kind, peripheral blood was taken at initial diagnosis. Whole-study findings and limits: Peripheral blood also featured most of the thyroid clonotypes expanded above 0.001.

The definition of stable Graves' hyperthyroidism was no ophthalmopathy progression within 18 months. Used for diagnoses were clinical symptoms, serum thyroxine and TRAb, thyroid ultrasound and orbital computed tomography. Amplified TCR beta CDR3 regions derived from RNA transcripts. The HTBI primer set drove a first-round RT-PCR of the TCR CDR3. TCRdb reprocessed the multiplex PCR reads with MiXCR, giving one entry per CDR3 protein. The sample consists of about 380,000 distinct CDR3 sequences, 14% of them appearing once. This clonotype originated in a woman in her fifties or sixties with Graves' hyperthyroidism. The sequencing sample was made of blood. The chain carries TRBV7-9 and TRBJ2-2; D unresolved. CDR3 amino acids: CASGRVYTGELFF. The CDR3, as DNA: TGTGCCAGCGGTAGGGTCTACACCGGGGAGCTGTTTTTT. The full variable domain, in which reference TRBV7-9 and TRBJ2-2 provide the parts outside the CDR3, is DTGVSQNPRHKITKRGQNVTFRCDPISEHNRLYWYRQTLGQGPEFLTYFQNEAQLEKSRLLSDRFSAERPKGSFSTLEIQRTEQGDSAMYLCASGRVYTGELFFGEGSRLTVL.